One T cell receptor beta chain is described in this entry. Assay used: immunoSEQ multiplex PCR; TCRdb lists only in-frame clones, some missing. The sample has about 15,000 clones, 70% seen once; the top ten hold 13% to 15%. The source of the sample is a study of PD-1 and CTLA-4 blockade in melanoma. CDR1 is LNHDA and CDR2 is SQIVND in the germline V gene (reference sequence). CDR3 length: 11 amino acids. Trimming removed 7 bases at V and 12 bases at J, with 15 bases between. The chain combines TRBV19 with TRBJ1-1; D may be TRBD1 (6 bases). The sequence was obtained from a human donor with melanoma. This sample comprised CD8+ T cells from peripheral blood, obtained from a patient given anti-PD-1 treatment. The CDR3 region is CASTIWGRTFF. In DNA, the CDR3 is TGTGCCAGTACTATCTGGGGGCGGACTTTCTTT.